A selection of T cell receptor beta chains follows, all from one sample in a study of OX40 agonist ivuxolimab in advanced cancers. Libraries were prepared by immunoSEQ multiplex PCR; TCRdb keeps only in-frame clonotypes and omits some of them. There are around 76,000 clones in the sample; 85% to 95% occur only once, and about a fifth lies in the top ten. The sample was CD4+ or CD8+ T cells sorted from blood, taken in a trial of the OX40 agonist ivuxolimab. Every receptor here comes from an adult with an advanced solid tumor such as melanoma, head and neck, liver or kidney cancer. CDR3s include the opening cysteine and the closing phenylalanine or tryptophan. Each record gives: D gene, J gene, V gene, CDR3 protein, CDR3 DNA. D genes are given only for firm matches.

>TRBD1|TRBJ2-5|TRBV6-5
CASSYSGTGRWETQYF
TGTGCCAGCAGTTACTCGGGGACAGGGCGGTGGGAGACCCAGTACTTC
>NA|TRBJ2-1|TRBV5-6
CASSLDTDEQFF
TGTGCCAGCAGCTTGGACACGGATGAGCAGTTCTTC
>NA|TRBJ1-2|TRBV5-6
CASSLERGSYGYTF
TGTGCCAGCAGCTTGGAGAGGGGTTCCTATGGCTACACCTTC
>TRBD1|TRBJ2-3|TRBV28
CASRPDRGNTDTQYF
TGTGCCAGCCGACCGGACAGGGGAAACACAGATACGCAGTATTTT
>NA|TRBJ1-5|TRBV20-1
CSASIQPQHF
TGCAGTGCTAGCATTCAGCCCCAGCATTTT
>NA|TRBJ2-4|TRBV7-9
CASSQTTGTLAKNIQYF
TGTGCCAGCAGTCAGACAACAGGGACTCTAGCCAAAAACATTCAGTACTTC
>NA|TRBJ1-5|TRBV30
CAWSVRFGGNQPQHF
TGTGCCTGGAGTGTAAGATTTGGGGGCAATCAGCCCCAGCATTTT
>TRBD2|TRBJ2-1|TRBV29-1
CSVRGSTSGISSYNEQFF
TGCAGCGTCCGAGGAAGCACTAGCGGGATAAGCTCCTACAATGAGCAGTTCTTC
>NA|TRBJ1-2|TRBV27
CASSNGLFNGYTF
TGTGCCAGCAGTAACGGCCTTTTCAATGGCTACACCTTC
>NA|TRBJ2-2|TRBV7-9
CASSLSGELFF
TGTGCCAGCAGCTTGTCCGGGGAGCTGTTTTTT
>TRBD1|TRBJ2-1|TRBV27
CASSLNRGLPLDEQFF
TGTGCCAGCAGTTTGAACAGGGGCTTACCCTTGGATGAGCAGTTCTTC
>TRBD1|TRBJ2-7|TRBV19
CASSIGQGDYEQYF
TGTGCCAGTAGTATAGGGCAGGGGGACTACGAGCAGTACTTC
>TRBD2|TRBJ2-5|TRBV4-1
CASSQSGLAGGTQYF
TGCGCCAGCAGCCAGTCAGGACTAGCGGGTGGGACCCAGTACTTC